This paragraph covers one T cell receptor (beta chain) sequence. Antigen: not known. This sample was included in a study of OX40 agonist ivuxolimab in advanced cancers. Study background: Patients' therapy was ivuxolimab, an antibody that acts as an agonist of OX40 (CD134).

Study outcomes and limitations: At doses 0.1 to 3.0 mg/kg, CD4+ and CD8+ clones expanded. Near-lowest levels of clonal expansion characterized partial responders at 0.1-3.0 mg/kg.

The trim removed 1 base at V and 2 bases at J, leaving 10 bases unmatched. Germline loops: CDR1 ENHRY, CDR2 SYGVKD. The CDR3 runs to 18 residues. Assay used: immunoSEQ multiplex PCR; TCRdb lists only in-frame clones, some missing. The sample yields tens of thousands of clones, approximately 73% seen once. The TCR originated in an adult with an advanced solid tumor such as melanoma, head and neck, liver or kidney cancer. Sequenced here: CD4+ or CD8+ T cells sorted from blood, sampled in a trial of the OX40 agonist ivuxolimab. The rearrangement links TRBV10-3 to TRBJ2-2, with 7 positions matching TRBD1. The CDR3 DNA sequence: TGTGCCATCAGTGAGTACCCCGGACAGGTGTCTAACACCGGGGAGCTGTTTTTT. It is translated as CAISEYPGQVSNTGELFF.